Here is one T cell receptor (beta chain) with its context. As yet, its antigen is unknown. Germline values: CDR1 MRHNA, CDR2 SNTAGT. The CDR3 consists of 15 residues. V was clipped by 3 bases and J by 7 bases; unmatched bases: 3. This entry comes from a study of cytomegalovirus exposure and HLA in healthy donors. Whole-study context: Inside one of the first data releases sat 75 million to 100 million unique TCRs taken from HLA-typed donors. The Caucasian-associated ancestry cluster held 80% to 90% of roughly 400 genotyped donors.

Primers included in the PCR were 60 Vbeta and 13 Jbeta primers. Clones were read by immunoSEQ multiplex PCR, and TCRdb kept only the in-frame ones, dropping some. Counted here are about 36,000 clones, almost 70% occurring once; the ten biggest clones make up about 6%. Study observations and caveats: Across donors, most TCRs were seen rarely, yet some public ones were widespread. In a later analysis, DRB1 alleles had the most associated TCRs; HLA-C alleles the fewest.

The sample taken for sequencing was PBMCs. The TCR comes from a man younger than 45 in good health and CMV-seronegative. The rearrangement uses TRBV6-4 and TRBJ2-1, with 13 bases that match TRBD2. CDR3 loop: CASSEVLAGGNEQFF. CDR3 in DNA: TGTGCCAGCAGTGAAGTACTAGCGGGGGGGAATGAGCAGTTCTTC.